The rows below give T cell receptor beta chains drawn from one sample of a study of blood T cell repertoires in COVID-19. TCRdb's table, derived via immunoSEQ multiplex PCR, lists solely in-frame clones and lacks some. The table has under 400,000 clones, around 85% seen once; the top ten hold around 4.4%. The sequencing sample was made of PBMCs or T cells enriched from blood (not recorded which). The receptors derive from a woman aged 40-49 years with acute COVID-19. The CDR3 runs from the conserved cysteine through the conserved F or W. D genes are given only for firm matches. Part of the rows lack a size; the others show once, few, many or a class for expanded clones.

CASSLGPGKEKKLFF | TGTGCCAGCAGCTTGGGGCCGGGGAAGGAGAAAAAACTGTTTTTT | TRBJ1-4 | - | TRBV5-6 | -
CASSLAGDIVNTEAFF | TGTGCCAGCAGCTTAGCCGGGGACATCGTGAACACTGAAGCTTTCTTT | TRBJ1-1 | - | TRBV7-2 | -
CATSEADREVRNF | TGTGCCACCAGTGAGGCCGACAGGGAGGTTAGGAACTTC | TRBJ2-5 | - | TRBV24-1 | once
CASSQVSGLAGGGNEQFF | TGCGCCAGCAGCCAAGTATCGGGCCTAGCGGGTGGGGGTAATGAGCAGTTCTTC | TRBJ2-1 | TRBD2 | TRBV4-3 | -
CASSYSRGNTEAFF | TGTGCCAGCAGCTACAGCAGGGGGAACACTGAAGCTTTCTTT | TRBJ1-1 | - | TRBV7-2 | -
CASRTGVPTNEKLFF | TGTGCCAGCAGAACGGGGGTTCCGACTAATGAAAAACTGTTTTTT | TRBJ1-4 | - | TRBV5-4 | -
CASSQVGAGNTIYF | TGTGCCAGCAGCCAAGTCGGTGCTGGAAACACCATATATTTT | TRBJ1-3 | - | TRBV4-2 | few
CASSLEGLAGETQYF | TGTGCCAGCAGCTTAGAGGGACTAGCGGGAGAGACCCAGTACTTC | TRBJ2-5 | TRBD2 | TRBV7-3 | once
CASSEGVAGIYEQYF | TGTGCCAGCAGTGAAGGGGTAGCGGGAATCTACGAGCAGTACTTC | TRBJ2-7 | TRBD2 | TRBV6-1 | -
CASSHPGENEKLFF | TGTGCCAGCTCACATCCAGGGGAGAATGAAAAACTGTTTTTT | TRBJ1-4 | - | TRBV18 | -
CASSARGHRGTGTGELFF | TGTGCCAGCAGCGCACGGGGGCACAGGGGTACGGGCACCGGGGAGCTGTTTTTT | TRBJ2-2 | - | TRBV9 | -
CAISGPTGRGTYEQYF | TGTGCCATCAGTGGGCCAACAGGTAGGGGAACCTACGAGCAGTACTTC | TRBJ2-7 | - | TRBV10-3 | -
CASSLDGGVEETQYF | TGTGCCAGCAGCTTAGACGGGGGGGTTGAAGAGACCCAGTACTTC | TRBJ2-5 | TRBD2 | TRBV7-3 | few
CASSNRSRGTSGSYEQYF | TGTGCCAGCAGCAACCGGAGTAGGGGGACTAGCGGGAGCTACGAGCAGTACTTC | TRBJ2-7 | - | TRBV21-1 | -